The rows below give T cell receptor beta chains drawn from one sample of a study of glioma-infiltrating T cells after dendritic cell vaccination. Using immunoSEQ multiplex PCR, the repertoire was profiled, and TCRdb retains in-frame clones only, with some absent. The sample yields about 67,000 clones, 65% to 90% seen once. Sequenced here: blood, sampled before dendritic cell vaccination. The receptors here all came from a human donor with glioblastoma. Both conserved end residues are part of each CDR3. Fields, in order: V gene, D gene, J gene, clone size, CDR3 protein, CDR3 DNA. D genes are given only for firm matches. The size field is filled for only some rows; it gives once, few, many or a size class.

TRBV5-1	TRBD1	TRBJ2-7	NA	CASSFTPGTGTYEQYF	TGCGCCAGCAGCTTCACACCCGGGACAGGGACCTACGAGCAGTACTTC
TRBV6-5	TRBD1	TRBJ1-1	NA	CASSNSDRYTEAFF	TGTGCCAGCAGTAACTCGGACAGGTACACTGAAGCTTTCTTT
TRBV5-5	TRBD1	TRBJ1-2	NA	CASSPTGGGNGYTF	TGTGCCAGCAGCCCCACAGGGGGCGGGAATGGCTACACCTTC
TRBV5-1	TRBD2	TRBJ2-5	few	CASSLLADGVETQYF	TGCGCCAGCAGCCTTCTAGCGGATGGTGTGGAGACCCAGTACTTC
TRBV15	TRBD1	TRBJ1-5	few	CATSLDRAVGQPQHF	TGTGCCACCAGTCTCGACAGGGCTGTGGGTCAGCCCCAGCATTTT
TRBV9	TRBD1	TRBJ1-3	NA	CASSPDRQGVGNTIYF	TGTGCCAGCAGCCCCGATAGACAGGGGGTGGGAAACACCATATATTTT
TRBV27	TRBD1	TRBJ2-7	NA	CASSSGTGGYEQYF	TGTGCCAGCAGTTCCGGGACAGGGGGCTACGAGCAGTACTTC
TRBV19	TRBD1	TRBJ1-2	NA	CASSKPGQGPYGYTF	TGTGCCAGTAGTAAACCGGGACAGGGGCCCTATGGCTACACCTTC
TRBV6-5	TRBD1	TRBJ2-7	NA	CASSHLDRDEQYF	TGTGCCAGCAGCCACCTTGACAGGGACGAGCAGTACTTC
TRBV5-1	TRBD2	TRBJ2-3	NA	CASSSGLAGDLTDTQYF	TGCGCCAGCAGCTCAGGACTAGCGGGGGACCTCACAGATACGCAGTATTTT
TRBV2	NA	TRBJ2-2	NA	CASRLTDANTGELFF	TGTGCCAGCAGACTGACAGACGCGAACACCGGGGAGCTGTTTTTT
TRBV9	TRBD2	TRBJ2-3	NA	CASSVSGGASSTDTQYF	TGTGCCAGCAGCGTTAGCGGGGGGGCTTCTTCCACAGATACGCAGTATTTT
TRBV30	NA	TRBJ1-2	NA	CAWSRGVLNYGYTF	TGTGCCTGGAGTAGGGGCGTCCTTAACTATGGCTACACCTTC
TRBV9	NA	TRBJ1-6	NA	CASSVSPGMGNSPLHF	TGTGCCAGCAGCGTATCCCCAGGGATGGGAAATTCACCCCTCCACTTT
TRBV5-4	NA	TRBJ1-1	few	CASRVIEPGTEAFF	TGTGCCAGCAGGGTGATCGAGCCGGGGACTGAAGCTTTCTTT
TRBV29-1	NA	TRBJ2-5	NA	CSVDDFQETQYF	TGCAGCGTTGATGACTTTCAAGAGACCCAGTACTTC
TRBV29-1	TRBD1	TRBJ1-2	NA	CSVPDRAPYGYTF	TGCAGCGTCCCAGACAGGGCCCCCTATGGCTACACCTTC
TRBV5-1	TRBD1	TRBJ1-1	few	CASRDRGQPAEAFF	TGCGCCAGCCGGGACAGGGGACAGCCCGCTGAAGCTTTCTTT
TRBV10-3	TRBD1	TRBJ2-7	few	CAIKGDRGTYEQYF	TGTGCCATCAAGGGGGACAGGGGAACCTACGAGCAGTACTTC
TRBV4-1	NA	TRBJ1-4	once	CASSQGVRANEKLFF	TGCGCCAGCAGCCAAGGGGTACGGGCTAATGAAAAACTGTTTTTT
TRBV27	TRBD2	TRBJ2-2	NA	CASTLLGLAGGNTGELFF	TGTGCCAGCACTCTCCTGGGACTAGCGGGGGGGAACACCGGGGAGCTGTTTTTT
TRBV5-1	NA	TRBJ1-1	many	CASSLGQADGDTEAFF	TGCGCCAGCAGCTTGGGACAGGCGGATGGGGACACTGAAGCTTTCTTT